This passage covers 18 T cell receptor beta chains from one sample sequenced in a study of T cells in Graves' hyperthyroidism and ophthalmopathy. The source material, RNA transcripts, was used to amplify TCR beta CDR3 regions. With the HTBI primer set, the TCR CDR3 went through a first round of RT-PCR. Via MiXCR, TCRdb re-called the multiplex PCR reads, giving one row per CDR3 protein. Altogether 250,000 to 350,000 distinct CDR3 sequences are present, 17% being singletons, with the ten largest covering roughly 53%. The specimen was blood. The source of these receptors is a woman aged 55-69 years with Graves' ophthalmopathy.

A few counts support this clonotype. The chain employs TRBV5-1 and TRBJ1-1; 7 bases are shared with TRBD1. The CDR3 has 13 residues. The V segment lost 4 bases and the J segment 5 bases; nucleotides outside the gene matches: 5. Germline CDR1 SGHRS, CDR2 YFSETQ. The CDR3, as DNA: TGCGCCAGCAGCCGGGACAGAAGAACTGAAGCTTTCTTT. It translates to CASSRDRRTEAFF. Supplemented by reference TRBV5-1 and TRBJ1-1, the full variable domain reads KAGVTQTPRYLIKTRGQQVTLSCSPISGHRSVSWYQQTPGQGLQFLFEYFSETQRNKGNFPGRFSGRQFSNSRSEMNVSTLELGDSALYLCASSRDRRTEAFFGQGTRLTVV.

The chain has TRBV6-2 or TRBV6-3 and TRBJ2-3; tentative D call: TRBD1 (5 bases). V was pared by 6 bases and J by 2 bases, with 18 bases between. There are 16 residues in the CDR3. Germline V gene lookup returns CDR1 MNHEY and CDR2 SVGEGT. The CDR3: CASRSGFVVSTDTQYF. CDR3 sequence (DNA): TGTGCCAGCAGGTCAGGGTTTGTAGTATCCACAGATACGCAGTATTTT.

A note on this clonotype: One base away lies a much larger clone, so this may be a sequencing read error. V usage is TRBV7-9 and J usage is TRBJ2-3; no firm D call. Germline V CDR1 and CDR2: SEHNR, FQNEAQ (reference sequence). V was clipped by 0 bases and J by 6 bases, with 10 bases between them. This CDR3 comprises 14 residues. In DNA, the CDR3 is TGTGCCAGCAGCTTAGCGTTTGGGGTGGATACGCAGTATTTT. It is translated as CASSLAFGVDTQYF.

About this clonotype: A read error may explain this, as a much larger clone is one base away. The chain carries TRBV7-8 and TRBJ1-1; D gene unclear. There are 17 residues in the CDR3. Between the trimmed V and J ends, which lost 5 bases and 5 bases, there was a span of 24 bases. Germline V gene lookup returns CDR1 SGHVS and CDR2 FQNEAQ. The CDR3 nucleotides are TGTGCCAGCAGCCTAGGCCGAATTGCAAGGAGTAGGACTGAAGCTTTCTTT. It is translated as CASSLGRIARSRTEAFF.

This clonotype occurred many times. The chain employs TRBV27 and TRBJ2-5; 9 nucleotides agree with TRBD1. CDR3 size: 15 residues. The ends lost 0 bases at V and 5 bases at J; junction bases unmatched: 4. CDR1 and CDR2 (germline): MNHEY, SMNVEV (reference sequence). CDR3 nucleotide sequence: TGTGCCAGCAGTTTATCCGGACAGGGGTTGGAGACCCAGTACTTC. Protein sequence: CASSLSGQGLETQYF.

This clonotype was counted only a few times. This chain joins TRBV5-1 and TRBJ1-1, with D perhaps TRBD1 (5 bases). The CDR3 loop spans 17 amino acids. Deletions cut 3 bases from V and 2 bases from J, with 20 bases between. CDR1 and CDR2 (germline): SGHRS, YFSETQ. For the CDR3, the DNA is TGCGCCAGCAGCTCCAAAAGTGGGACGGTTCTAAACACTGAAGCTTTCTTT. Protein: CASSSKSGTVLNTEAFF.

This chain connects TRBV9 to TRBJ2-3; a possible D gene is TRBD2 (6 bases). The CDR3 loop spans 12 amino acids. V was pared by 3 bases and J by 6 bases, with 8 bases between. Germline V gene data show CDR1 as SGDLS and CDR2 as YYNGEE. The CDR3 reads CASSGGGDTQYF. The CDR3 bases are TGTGCCAGCAGCGGAGGAGGGGATACGCAGTATTTT.

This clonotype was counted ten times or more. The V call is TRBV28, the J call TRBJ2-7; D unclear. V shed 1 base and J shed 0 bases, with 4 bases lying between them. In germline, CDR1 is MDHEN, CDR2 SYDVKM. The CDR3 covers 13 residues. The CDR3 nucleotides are TGTGCCAGCAGTTTATTAGCCTCCTACGAGCAGTACTTC. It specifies CASSLLASYEQYF.

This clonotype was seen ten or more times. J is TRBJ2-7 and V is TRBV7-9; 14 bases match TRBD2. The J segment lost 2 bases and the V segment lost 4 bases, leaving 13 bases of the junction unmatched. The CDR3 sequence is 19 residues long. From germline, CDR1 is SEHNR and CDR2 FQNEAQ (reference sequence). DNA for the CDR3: TGTGCCAGCAGCTCGACCGGGACTAGCGGGAGAGGGGGCCCCTACGAGCAGTACTTC. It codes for CASSSTGTSGRGGPYEQYF.

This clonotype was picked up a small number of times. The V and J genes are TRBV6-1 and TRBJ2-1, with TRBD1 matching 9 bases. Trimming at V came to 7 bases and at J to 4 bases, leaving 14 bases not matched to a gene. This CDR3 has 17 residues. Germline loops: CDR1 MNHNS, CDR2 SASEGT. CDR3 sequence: CASKLPDRGLRYNEQFF. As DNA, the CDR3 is TGTGCCAGCAAGTTGCCGGACAGGGGTCTTAGATACAATGAGCAGTTCTTC.

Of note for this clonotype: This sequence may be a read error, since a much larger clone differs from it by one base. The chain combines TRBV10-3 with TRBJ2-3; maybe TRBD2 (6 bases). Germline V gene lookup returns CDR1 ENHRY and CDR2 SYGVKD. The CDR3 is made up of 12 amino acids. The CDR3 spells CATSDREDTQYF. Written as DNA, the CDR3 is TGTGCCACCAGTGACCGGGAGGATACGCAGTATTTT.

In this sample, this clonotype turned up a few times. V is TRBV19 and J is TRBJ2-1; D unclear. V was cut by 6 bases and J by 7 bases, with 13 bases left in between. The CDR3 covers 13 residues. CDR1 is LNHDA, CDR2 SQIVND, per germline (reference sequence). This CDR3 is CASSKVIRNEQFF. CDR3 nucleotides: TGTGCCAGTAGCAAGGTAATCAGGAATGAGCAGTTCTTC.

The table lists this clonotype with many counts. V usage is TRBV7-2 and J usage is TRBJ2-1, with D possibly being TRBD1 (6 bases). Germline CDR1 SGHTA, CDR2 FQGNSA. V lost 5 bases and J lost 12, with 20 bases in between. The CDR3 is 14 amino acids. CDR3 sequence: CASSRRTAPEMQFF. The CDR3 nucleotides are TGTGCCAGCAGCAGACGGACAGCCCCGGAGATGCAGTTCTTC.

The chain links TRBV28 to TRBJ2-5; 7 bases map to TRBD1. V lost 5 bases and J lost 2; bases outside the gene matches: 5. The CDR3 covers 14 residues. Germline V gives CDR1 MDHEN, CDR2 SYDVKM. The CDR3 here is CASSNGQEQETQYF. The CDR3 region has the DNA TGTGCCAGCAGTAACGGACAGGAACAAGAGACCCAGTACTTC.

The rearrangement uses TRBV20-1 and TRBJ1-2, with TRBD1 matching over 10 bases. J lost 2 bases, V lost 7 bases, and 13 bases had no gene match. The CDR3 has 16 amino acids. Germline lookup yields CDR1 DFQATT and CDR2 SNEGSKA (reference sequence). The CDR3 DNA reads TGCAGTGTACGTCCCGGGACAGGGGATCGAAACTATGGCTACACCTTC. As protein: CSVRPGTGDRNYGYTF.

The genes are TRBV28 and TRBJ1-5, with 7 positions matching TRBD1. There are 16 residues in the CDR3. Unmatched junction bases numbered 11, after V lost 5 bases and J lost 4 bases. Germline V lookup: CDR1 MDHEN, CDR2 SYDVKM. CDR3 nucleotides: TGTGCCAGCAGTCCTCGCCTGGCAGGGGGAAATCAGCCCCAGCATTTT. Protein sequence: CASSPRLAGGNQPQHF.

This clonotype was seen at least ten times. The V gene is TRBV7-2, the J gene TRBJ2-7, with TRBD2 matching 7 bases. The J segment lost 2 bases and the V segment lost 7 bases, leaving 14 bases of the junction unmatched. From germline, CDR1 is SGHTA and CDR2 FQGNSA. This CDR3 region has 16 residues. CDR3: CASKSLGGRVPYEQYF. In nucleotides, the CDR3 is TGTGCCAGCAAGTCGCTAGGCGGGAGAGTGCCCTACGAGCAGTACTTC.

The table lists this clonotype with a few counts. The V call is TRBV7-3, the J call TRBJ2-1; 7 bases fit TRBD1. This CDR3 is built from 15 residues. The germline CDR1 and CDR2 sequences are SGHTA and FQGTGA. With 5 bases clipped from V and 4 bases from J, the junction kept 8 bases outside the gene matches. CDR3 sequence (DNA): TGTGCCAGCAGCGCTCGACAGGGTGGATACAATGAGCAGTTCTTC. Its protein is CASSARQGGYNEQFF. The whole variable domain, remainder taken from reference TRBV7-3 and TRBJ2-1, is GAGVSQTPSNKVTEKGKYVELRCDPISGHTALYWYRQSLGQGPEFLIYFQGTGAADDSGLPNDRFFAVRPEGSVSTLKIQRTERGDSAVYLCASSARQGGYNEQFFGPGTRLTVL.